One T cell receptor (beta chain) is described in this entry. This sample stems from a study of control samples from healthy donors and cancer patients. V lost 0 bases and J lost 8; bases outside the gene matches: 6. CDR3 length: 15 amino acids. Germline loops: CDR1 SGDLS, CDR2 YYNGEE. The protocol was immunoSEQ multiplex PCR, while the TCRdb copy is restricted to in-frame clones and leaves out a portion. The repertoire holds around 80,000 clones, with 91% as singletons. The rearrangement joins TRBV9 to TRBJ2-1, with 9 bases aligning to TRBD2. Sequencing input: blood. The receptor was derived from a man in his fifties or sixties in good health. The CDR3, as DNA: TGTGCCAGCAGCGTAGTTGCGGGGGGGCCCTATGAGCAGTTCTTC. This encodes CASSVVAGGPYEQFF.